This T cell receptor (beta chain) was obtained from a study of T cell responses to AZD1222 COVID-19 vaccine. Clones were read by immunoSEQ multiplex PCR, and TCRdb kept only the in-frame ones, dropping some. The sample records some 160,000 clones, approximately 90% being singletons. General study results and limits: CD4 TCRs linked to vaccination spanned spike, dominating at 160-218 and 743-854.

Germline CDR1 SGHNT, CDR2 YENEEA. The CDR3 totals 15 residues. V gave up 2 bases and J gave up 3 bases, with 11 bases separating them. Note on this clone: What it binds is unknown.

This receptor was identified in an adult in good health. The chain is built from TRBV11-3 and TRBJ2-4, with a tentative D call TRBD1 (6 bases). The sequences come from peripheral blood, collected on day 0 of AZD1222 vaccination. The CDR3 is CASSLTGSLKNIQYF. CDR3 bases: TGTGCCAGCAGCTTAACAGGGTCCCTCAAAAACATTCAGTACTTC.